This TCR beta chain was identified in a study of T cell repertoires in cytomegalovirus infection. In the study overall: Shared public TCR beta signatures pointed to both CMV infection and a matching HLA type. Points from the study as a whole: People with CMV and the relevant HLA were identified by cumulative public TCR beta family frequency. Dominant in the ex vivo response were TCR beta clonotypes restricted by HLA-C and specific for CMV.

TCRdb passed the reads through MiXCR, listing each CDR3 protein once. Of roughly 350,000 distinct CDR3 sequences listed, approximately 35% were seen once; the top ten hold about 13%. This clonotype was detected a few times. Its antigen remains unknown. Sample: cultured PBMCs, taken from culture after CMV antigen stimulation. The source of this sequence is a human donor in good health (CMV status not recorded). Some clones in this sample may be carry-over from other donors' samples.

CDR3 nucleotides: TGTGCCAGCAGCTTAGTAGGGCGAACTAGCGGGAGAGGCACCGGGGAGCTGTTTTTT. Translation: CASSLVGRTSGRGTGELFF. The rearrangement links TRBV7-8 to TRBJ2-2, with TRBD2 matching over 11 bases. This CDR3 has 19 residues. The J segment lost 4 bases and the V segment lost 1 base, leaving 11 bases of the junction unmatched. Germline V gene data show CDR1 as SGHVS and CDR2 as FQNEAQ. Complete variable domain (other parts from reference TRBV7-8 and TRBJ2-2): GAGVSQSPRYKVAKRGQDVALRCDPISGHVSLFWYQQALGQGPEFLTYFQNEAQLDKSGLPSDRFFAERPEGSVSTLKIQRTQQEDSAVYLCASSLVGRTSGRGTGELFFGEGSRLTVL.